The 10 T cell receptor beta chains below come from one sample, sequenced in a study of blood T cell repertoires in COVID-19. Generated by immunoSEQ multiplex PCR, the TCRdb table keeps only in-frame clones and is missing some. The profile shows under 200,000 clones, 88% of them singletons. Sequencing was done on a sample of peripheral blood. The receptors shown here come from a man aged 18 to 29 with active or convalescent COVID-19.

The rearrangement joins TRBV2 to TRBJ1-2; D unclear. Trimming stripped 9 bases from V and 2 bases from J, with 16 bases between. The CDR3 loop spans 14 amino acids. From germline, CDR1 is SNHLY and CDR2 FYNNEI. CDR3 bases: TGTGCCAGTCGTTTCAGGCGATCAAACTATGGCTACACCTTC. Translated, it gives CASRFRRSNYGYTF.

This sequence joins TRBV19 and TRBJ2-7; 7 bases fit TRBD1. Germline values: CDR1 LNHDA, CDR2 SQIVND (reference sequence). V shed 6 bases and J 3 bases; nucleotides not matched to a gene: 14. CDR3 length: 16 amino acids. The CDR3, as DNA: TGTGCCAGTAGCCCCACCGGGACAGTTGTAAACTACGAGCAGTACTTC. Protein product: CASSPTGTVVNYEQYF.

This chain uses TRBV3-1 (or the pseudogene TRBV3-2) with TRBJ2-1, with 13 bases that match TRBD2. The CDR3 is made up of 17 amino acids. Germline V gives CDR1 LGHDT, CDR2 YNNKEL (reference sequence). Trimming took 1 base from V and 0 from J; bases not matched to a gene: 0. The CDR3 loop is CASSQGTSGSSYNEQFF. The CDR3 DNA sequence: TGTGCCAGCAGCCAAGGGACTAGCGGGAGCTCCTACAATGAGCAGTTCTTC.

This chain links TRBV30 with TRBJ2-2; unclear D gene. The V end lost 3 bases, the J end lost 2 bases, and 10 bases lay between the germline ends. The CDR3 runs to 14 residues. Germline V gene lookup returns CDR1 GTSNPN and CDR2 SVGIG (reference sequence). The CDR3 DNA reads TGTGCCTGGAGACGGAGTTCTAACACCGGGGAGCTGTTTTTT. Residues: CAWRRSSNTGELFF.

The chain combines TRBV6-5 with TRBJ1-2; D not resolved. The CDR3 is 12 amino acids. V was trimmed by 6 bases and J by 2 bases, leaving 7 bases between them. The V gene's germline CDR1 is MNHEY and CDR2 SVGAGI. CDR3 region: CASRRGNYGYTF. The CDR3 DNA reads TGTGCCAGCAGACGAGGGAACTATGGCTACACCTTC.

The CDR3 DNA reads as TGTGCCAGCAGTGTCGGTCCAGATACGCAGTATTTT. Translated, it gives CASSVGPDTQYF. This chain connects TRBV2 to TRBJ2-3; no firm D call. Trimming removed 4 bases at V and 4 bases at J, with 6 bases between. Germline V CDR1 and CDR2: SNHLY, FYNNEI. The CDR3 is made up of 12 amino acids. The variable domain in full, with the rest retrieved from reference TRBV2 and TRBJ2-3, is EPEVTQTPSHQVTQMGQEVILRCVPISNHLYFYWYRQILGQKVEFLVSFYNNEISEKSEIFDDQFSVERPDGSNFTLKIRSTKLEDSAMYFCASSVGPDTQYFGPGTRLTVL.

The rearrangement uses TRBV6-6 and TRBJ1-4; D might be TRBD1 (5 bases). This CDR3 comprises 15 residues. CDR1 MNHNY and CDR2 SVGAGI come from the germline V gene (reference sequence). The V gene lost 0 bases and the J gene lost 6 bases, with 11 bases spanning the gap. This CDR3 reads CASSYSAGRDEKLFF. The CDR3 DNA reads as TGTGCCAGCAGTTACTCAGCAGGGCGAGATGAAAAACTGTTTTTT.

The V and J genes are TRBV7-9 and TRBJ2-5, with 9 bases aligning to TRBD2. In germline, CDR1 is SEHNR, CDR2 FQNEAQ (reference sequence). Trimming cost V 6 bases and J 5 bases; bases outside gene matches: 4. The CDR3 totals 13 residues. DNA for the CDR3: TGTGCCAGCAGTCGCGGGGGGGTGGAGACCCAGTACTTC. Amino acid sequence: CASSRGGVETQYF.

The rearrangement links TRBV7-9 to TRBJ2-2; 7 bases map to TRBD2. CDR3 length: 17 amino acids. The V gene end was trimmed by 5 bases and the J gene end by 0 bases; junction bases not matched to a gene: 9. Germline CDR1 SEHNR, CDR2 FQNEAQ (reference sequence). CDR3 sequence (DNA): TGTGCCAGCAGCCCGATAGGGGAGGGCCCGAACACCGGGGAGCTGTTTTTT. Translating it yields CASSPIGEGPNTGELFF.

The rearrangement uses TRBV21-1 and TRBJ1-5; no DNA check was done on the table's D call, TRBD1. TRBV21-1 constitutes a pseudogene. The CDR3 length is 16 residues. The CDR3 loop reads CASSKRRDRGNQPQHF. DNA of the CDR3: TGTGCCAGCAGCAAAAGGAGGGACAGGGGCAATCAGCCCCAGCATTTT.